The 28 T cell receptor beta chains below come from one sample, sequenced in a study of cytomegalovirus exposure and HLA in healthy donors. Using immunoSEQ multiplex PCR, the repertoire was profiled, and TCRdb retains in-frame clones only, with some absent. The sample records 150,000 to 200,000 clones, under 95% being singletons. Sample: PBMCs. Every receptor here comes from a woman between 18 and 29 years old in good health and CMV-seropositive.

The CDR3 coding sequence is TGCGCCAGCAGCTTGGTAGAGGGCACTGAAGCTTTCTTT. Its protein product is CASSLVEGTEAFF. This sequence joins TRBV5-1 and TRBJ1-1; the D is unclear. The length of the CDR3 is 13 residues. Germline CDR1 reads SGHRS; CDR2 reads YFSETQ. Trimming pared 0 bases from V and 4 bases from J, leaving 7 bases between. Full variable domain (missing parts from reference TRBV5-1 and TRBJ1-1): KAGVTQTPRYLIKTRGQQVTLSCSPISGHRSVSWYQQTPGQGLQFLFEYFSETQRNKGNFPGRFSGRQFSNSRSEMNVSTLELGDSALYLCASSLVEGTEAFFGQGTRLTVV.

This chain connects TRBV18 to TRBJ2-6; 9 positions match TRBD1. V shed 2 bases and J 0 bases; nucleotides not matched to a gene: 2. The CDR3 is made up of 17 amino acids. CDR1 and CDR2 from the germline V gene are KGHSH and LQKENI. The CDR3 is CASSPETGGSGANVLTF. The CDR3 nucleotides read TGTGCCAGCTCACCAGAGACAGGGGGCTCTGGGGCCAACGTCCTGACTTTC.

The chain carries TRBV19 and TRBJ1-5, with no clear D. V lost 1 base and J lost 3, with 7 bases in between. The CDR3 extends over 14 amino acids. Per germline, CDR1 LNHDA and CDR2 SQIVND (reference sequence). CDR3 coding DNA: TGTGCCAGTAGTATAGGCCAGGACAATCAGCCCCAGCATTTT. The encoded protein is CASSIGQDNQPQHF. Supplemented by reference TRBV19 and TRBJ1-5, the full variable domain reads DGGITQSPKYLFRKEGQNVTLSCEQNLNHDAMYWYRQDPGQGLRLIYYSQIVNDFQKGDIAEGYSVSREKKESFPLTVTSAQKNPTAFYLCASSIGQDNQPQHFGDGTRLSIL.

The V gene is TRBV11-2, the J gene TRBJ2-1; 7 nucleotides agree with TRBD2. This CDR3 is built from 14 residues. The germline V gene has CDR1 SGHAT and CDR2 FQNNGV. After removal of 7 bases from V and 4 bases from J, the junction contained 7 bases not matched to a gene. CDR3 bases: TGTGCCAGCACACCCCTGCGGGAGTACAATGAGCAGTTCTTC. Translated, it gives CASTPLREYNEQFF.

CDR3 protein: CASSSGGLNDEQYF. The CDR3 DNA reads TGTGCCAGCAGCTCGGGAGGTCTGAATGACGAGCAGTACTTC. The chain employs TRBV28 and TRBJ2-7; TRBD2 agrees at 7 bases. The J segment lost 5 bases and the V segment lost 6 bases, leaving 10 bases of the junction unmatched. There are 14 residues in the CDR3. CDR1 and CDR2 (germline): MDHEN, SYDVKM.

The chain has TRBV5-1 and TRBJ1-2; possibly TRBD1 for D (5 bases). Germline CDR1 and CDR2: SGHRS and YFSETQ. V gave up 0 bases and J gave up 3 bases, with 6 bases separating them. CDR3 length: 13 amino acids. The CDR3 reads CASSLAGYYGYTF. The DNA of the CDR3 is TGCGCCAGCAGCTTGGCAGGGTACTATGGCTACACCTTC.

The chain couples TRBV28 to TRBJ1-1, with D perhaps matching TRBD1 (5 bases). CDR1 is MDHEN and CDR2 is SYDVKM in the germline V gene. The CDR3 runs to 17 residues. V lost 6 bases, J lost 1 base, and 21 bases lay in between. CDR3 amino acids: CASRSSGTPRKNTEAFF. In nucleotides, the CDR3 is TGTGCCAGCAGGTCTTCCGGGACTCCCCGGAAGAACACTGAAGCTTTCTTT.

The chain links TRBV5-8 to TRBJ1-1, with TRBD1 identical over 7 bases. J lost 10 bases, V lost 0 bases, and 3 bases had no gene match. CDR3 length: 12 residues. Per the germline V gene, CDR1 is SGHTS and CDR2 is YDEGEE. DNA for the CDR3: TGTGCCAGCAGCTTGGAGGACAGGCGAGCTTTCTTT. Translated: CASSLEDRRAFF.

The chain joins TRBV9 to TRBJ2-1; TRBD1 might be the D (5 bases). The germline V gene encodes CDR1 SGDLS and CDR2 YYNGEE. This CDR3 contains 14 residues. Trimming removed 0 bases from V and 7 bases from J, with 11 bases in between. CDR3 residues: CASSVGGAQNEQFF. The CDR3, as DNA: TGTGCCAGCAGCGTAGGGGGCGCACAAAATGAGCAGTTCTTC.

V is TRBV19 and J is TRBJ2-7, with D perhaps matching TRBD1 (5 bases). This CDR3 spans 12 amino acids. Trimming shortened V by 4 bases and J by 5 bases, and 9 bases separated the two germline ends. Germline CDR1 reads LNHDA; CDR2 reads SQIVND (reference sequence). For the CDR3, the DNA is TGTGCCAGTAGTACGCAGGGTGACGAGCAGTACTTC. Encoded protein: CASSTQGDEQYF.

For the CDR3, the DNA is TGTGCCAGTAGTATAGTTGCAGGAACCCATGGCTACACCTTC. It specifies CASSIVAGTHGYTF. The V gene is TRBV19, the J gene TRBJ1-2; D remains ambiguous. This CDR3 is 14 amino acids long. Germline CDR1 is LNHDA and CDR2 is SQIVND (reference sequence). V lost 1 base and J lost 6, with 12 bases in between.

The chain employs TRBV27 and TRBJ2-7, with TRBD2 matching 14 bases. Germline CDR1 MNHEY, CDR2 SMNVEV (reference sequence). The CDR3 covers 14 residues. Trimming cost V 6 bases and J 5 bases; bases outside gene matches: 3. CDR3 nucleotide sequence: TGTGCCAGCAGACCGGGACTAGCGGGAGACGAGCAGTACTTC. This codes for CASRPGLAGDEQYF.

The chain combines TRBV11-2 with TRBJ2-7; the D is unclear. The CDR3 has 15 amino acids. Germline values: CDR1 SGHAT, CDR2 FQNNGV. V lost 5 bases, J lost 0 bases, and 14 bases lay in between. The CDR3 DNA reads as TGTGCCAGCAGCCGACACCAGACGAACTCCTACGAGCAGTACTTC. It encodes CASSRHQTNSYEQYF.

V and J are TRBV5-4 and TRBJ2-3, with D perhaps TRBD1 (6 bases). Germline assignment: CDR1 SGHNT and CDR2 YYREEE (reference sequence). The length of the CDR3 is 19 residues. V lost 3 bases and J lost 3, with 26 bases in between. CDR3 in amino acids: CASSSHDRSQKSMTDTQYF. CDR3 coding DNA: TGTGCCAGCAGCTCGCACGACAGGAGCCAAAAATCCATGACAGATACGCAGTATTTT. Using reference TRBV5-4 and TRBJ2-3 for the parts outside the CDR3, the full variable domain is ETGVTQSPTHLIKTRGQQVTLRCSSQSGHNTVSWYQQALGQGPQFIFQYYREEENGRGNFPPRFSGLQFPNYSSELNVNALELDDSALYLCASSSHDRSQKSMTDTQYFGPGTRLTVL.

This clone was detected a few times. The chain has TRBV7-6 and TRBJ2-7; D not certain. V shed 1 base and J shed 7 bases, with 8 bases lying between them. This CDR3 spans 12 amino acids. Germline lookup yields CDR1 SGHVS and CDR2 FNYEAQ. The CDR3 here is CASSLDRLEQYF. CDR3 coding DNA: TGTGCCAGCAGCTTAGATCGTTTGGAGCAGTACTTC.

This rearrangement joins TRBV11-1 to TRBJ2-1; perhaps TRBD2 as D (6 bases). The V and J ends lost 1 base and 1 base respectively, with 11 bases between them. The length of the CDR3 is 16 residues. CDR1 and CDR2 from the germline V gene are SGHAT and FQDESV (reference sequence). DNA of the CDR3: TGTGCCAGCAGCTTAGAAGGGGAGGTGTCCTACAATGAGCAGTTCTTC. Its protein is CASSLEGEVSYNEQFF.

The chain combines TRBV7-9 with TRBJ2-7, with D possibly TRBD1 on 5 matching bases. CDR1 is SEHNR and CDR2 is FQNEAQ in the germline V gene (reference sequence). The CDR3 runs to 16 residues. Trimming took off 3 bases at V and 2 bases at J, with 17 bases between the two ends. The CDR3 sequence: CASSFPPGTGAYEQYF. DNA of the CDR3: TGTGCCAGCAGCTTCCCCCCGGGTACAGGCGCCTACGAGCAGTACTTC.

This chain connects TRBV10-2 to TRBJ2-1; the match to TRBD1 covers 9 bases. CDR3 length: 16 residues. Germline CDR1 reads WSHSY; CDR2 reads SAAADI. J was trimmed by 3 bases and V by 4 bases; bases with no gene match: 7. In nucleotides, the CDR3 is TGCGCCAGCAGTGCCGGACAGGGGAAGGGCTACAATGAGCAGTTCTTC. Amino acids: CASSAGQGKGYNEQFF.

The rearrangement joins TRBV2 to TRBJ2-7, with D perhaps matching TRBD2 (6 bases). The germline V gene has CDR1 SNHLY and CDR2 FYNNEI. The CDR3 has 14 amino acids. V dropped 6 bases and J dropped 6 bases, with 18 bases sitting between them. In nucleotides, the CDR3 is TGTGCCAGCAGACACCGGGACTCTTCCCTCGAGCAGTACTTC. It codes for CASRHRDSSLEQYF.

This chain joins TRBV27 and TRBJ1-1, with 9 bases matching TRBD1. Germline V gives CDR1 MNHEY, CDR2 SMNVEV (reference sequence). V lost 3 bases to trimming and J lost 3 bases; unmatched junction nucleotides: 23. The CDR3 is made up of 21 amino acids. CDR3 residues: CASSFFGGFGVGDREDTEAFF. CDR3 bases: TGTGCCAGCAGTTTTTTTGGGGGCTTCGGAGTCGGGGACAGGGAGGACACTGAAGCTTTCTTT.

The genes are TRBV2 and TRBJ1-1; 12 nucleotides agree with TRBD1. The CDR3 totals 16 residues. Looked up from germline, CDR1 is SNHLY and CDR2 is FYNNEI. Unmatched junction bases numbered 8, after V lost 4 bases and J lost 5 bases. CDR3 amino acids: CASSAVKGQGATEAFF. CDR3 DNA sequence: TGTGCCAGCAGTGCGGTAAAGGGACAGGGGGCAACTGAAGCTTTCTTT.

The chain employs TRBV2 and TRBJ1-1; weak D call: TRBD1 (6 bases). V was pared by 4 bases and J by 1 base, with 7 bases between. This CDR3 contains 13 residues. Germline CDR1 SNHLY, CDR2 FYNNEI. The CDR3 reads CASSGQENTEAFF. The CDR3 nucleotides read TGTGCCAGCAGTGGACAGGAGAACACTGAAGCTTTCTTT.

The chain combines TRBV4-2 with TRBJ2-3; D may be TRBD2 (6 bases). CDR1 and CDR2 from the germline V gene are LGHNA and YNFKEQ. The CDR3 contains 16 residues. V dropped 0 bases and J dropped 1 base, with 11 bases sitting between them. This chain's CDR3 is CASSQEGWGGTDTQYF. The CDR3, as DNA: TGTGCCAGCAGCCAAGAAGGATGGGGGGGCACAGATACGCAGTATTTT.

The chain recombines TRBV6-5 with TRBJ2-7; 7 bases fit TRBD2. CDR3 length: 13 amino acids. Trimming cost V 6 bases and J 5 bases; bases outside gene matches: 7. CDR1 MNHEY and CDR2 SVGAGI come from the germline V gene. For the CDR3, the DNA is TGTGCCAGCAGAAGGACTAGTACGGACGAGCAGTACTTC. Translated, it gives CASRRTSTDEQYF.

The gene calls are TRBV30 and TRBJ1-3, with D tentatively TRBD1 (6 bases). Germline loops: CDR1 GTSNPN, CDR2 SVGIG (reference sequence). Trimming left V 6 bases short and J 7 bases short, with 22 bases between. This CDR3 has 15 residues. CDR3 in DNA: TGTGCCTGCTTGGACAGATCCTTCGCAGGGAACACCATATATTTT. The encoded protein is CACLDRSFAGNTIYF.

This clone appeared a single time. CDR3 sequence reads: CASRLPQGNYEQYF. CDR3 nucleotide sequence: TGCGCCAGCAGGCTACCCCAGGGGAACTACGAGCAGTACTTC. The V gene is TRBV5-1, the J gene TRBJ2-7; D possibly corresponds to TRBD1 (6 bases). V was clipped by 5 bases and J by 3 bases, with 15 bases between them. Germline V gives CDR1 SGHRS, CDR2 YFSETQ. This CDR3 has 14 amino acids.

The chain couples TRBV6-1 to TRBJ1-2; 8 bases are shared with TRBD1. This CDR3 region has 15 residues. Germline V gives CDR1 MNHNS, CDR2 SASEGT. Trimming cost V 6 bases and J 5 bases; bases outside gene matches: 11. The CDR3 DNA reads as TGTGCCAGCAGAACCGGGACAGGTGGGGTGTATGGCTACACCTTC. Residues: CASRTGTGGVYGYTF.

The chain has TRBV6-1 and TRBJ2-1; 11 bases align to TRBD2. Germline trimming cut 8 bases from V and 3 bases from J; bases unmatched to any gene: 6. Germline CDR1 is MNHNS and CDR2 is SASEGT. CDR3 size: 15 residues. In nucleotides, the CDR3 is TGTGCCAGCTATACTAGCGGGGGTTTCTACAATGAGCAGTTCTTC. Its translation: CASYTSGGFYNEQFF.